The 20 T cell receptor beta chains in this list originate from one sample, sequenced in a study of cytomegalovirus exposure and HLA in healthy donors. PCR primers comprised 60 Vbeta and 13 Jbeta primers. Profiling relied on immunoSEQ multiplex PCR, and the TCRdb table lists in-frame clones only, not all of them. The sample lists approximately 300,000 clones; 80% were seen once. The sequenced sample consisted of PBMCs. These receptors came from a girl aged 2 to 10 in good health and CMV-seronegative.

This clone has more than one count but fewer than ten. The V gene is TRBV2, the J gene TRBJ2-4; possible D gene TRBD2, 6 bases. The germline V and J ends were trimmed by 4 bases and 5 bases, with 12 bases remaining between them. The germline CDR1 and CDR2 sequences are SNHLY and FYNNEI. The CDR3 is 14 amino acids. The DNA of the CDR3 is TGTGCCAGCAGTGTGCGGGGCGGCCAAAACATTCAGTACTTC. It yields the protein CASSVRGGQNIQYF.

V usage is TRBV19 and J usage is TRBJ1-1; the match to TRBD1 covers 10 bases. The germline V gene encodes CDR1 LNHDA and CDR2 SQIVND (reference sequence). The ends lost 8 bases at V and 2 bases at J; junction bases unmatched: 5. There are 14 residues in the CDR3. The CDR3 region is CASGDRGSNTEAFF. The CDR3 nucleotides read TGTGCCAGTGGGGACAGGGGTAGTAACACTGAAGCTTTCTTT.

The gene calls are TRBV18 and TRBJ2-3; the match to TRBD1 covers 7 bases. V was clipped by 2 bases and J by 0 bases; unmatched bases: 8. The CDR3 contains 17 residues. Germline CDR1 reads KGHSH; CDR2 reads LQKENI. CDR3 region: CASSPVWGQMSTDTQYF. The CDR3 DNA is TGTGCCAGCTCACCAGTTTGGGGACAGATGAGCACAGATACGCAGTATTTT.

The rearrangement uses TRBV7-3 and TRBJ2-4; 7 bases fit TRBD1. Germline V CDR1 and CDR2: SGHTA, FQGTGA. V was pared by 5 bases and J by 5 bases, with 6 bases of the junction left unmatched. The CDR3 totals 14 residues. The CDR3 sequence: CASSPTGNQNIQYF. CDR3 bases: TGTGCCAGCAGCCCGACAGGGAATCAAAACATTCAGTACTTC.

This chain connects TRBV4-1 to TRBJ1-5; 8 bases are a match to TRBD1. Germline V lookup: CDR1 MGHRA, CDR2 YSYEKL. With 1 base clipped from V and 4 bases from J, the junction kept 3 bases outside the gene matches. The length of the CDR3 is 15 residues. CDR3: CASSQGTGNNQPQHF. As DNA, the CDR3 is TGCGCCAGCAGCCAAGGGACAGGGAATAATCAGCCCCAGCATTTT.

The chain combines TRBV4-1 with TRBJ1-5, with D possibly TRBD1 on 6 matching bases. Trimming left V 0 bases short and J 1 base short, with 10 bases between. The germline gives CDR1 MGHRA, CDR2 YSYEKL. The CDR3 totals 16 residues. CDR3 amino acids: CASSQEHRESNQPQHF. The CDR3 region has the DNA TGCGCCAGCAGCCAAGAGCACAGGGAGAGCAATCAGCCCCAGCATTTT.

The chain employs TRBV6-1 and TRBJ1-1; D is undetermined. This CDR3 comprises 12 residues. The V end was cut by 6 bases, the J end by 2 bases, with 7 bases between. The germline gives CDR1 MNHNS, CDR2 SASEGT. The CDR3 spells CASRPSNTEAFF. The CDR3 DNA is TGTGCCAGCAGACCCAGTAACACTGAAGCTTTCTTT.

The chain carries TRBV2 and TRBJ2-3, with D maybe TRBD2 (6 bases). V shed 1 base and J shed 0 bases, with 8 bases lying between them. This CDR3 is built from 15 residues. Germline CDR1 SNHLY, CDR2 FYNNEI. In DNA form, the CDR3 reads TGTGCCAGCAGTGAAGAGGGGACTAGCACAGATACGCAGTATTTT. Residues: CASSEEGTSTDTQYF.

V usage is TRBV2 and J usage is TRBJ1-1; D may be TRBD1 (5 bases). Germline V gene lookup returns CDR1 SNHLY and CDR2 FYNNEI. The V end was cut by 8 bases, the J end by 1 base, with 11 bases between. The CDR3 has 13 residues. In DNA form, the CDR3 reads TGTGCCAGCCAGGGACTAAGGAACACTGAAGCTTTCTTT. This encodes CASQGLRNTEAFF.

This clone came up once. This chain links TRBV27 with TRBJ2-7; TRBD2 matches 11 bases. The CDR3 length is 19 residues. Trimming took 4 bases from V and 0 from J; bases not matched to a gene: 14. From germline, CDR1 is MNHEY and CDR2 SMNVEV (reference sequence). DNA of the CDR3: TGTGCCAGCAGTTCCCGACCTCCGGGACTAGCGGTAAGCTCCTACGAGCAGTACTTC. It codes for CASSSRPPGLAVSSYEQYF.

The CDR3 coding sequence is TGTGCCAGCTCACAGGACATAGCTGGCTACACCTTC. This sequence encodes CASSQDIAGYTF. The rearrangement joins TRBV18 to TRBJ1-2; tentatively, D is TRBD1 (5 bases). The CDR3 covers 12 residues. V lost 4 bases and J 7 bases, leaving 10 bases between the germline ends. Germline V gene lookup returns CDR1 KGHSH and CDR2 LQKENI.

The CDR3 protein is CASSERDGYGYTF. CDR3 in DNA: TGTGCCAGCAGTGAGCGGGACGGTTATGGCTACACCTTC. The chain employs TRBV6-4 and TRBJ1-2; perhaps TRBD1 as D (5 bases). Trimming shortened V by 3 bases and J by 5 bases, and 10 bases separated the two germline ends. The CDR3 extends over 13 amino acids. The germline V gene encodes CDR1 MRHNA and CDR2 SNTAGT.

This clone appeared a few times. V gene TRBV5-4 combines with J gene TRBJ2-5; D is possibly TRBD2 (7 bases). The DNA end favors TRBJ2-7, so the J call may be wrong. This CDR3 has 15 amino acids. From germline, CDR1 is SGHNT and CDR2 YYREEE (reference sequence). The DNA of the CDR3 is TGTGCCAGCAGCTTGTTGGCGCGGGGGCGGTACGAGCAGTACTTC. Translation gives CASSLLARGRYEQYF.

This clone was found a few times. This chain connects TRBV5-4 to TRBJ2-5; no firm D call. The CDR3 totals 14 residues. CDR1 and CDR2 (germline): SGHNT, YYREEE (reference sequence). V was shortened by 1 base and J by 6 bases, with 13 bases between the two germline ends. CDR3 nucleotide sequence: TGTGCCAGCAGCTTGCTAGTGAACCCCAAGACCCAGTACTTC. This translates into CASSLLVNPKTQYF.

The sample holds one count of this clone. This CDR3 is CASSVGTGSYTEAFF. Here the CDR3 DNA reads TGTGCCAGCAGCGTCGGGACAGGGTCGTACACTGAAGCTTTCTTT. V and J are TRBV7-9 and TRBJ1-1, with 9 bases aligning to TRBD1. The CDR3 has 15 residues. Germline V gives CDR1 SEHNR, CDR2 FQNEAQ (reference sequence). Trimming at V came to 5 bases and at J to 3 bases, leaving 7 bases not matched to a gene.

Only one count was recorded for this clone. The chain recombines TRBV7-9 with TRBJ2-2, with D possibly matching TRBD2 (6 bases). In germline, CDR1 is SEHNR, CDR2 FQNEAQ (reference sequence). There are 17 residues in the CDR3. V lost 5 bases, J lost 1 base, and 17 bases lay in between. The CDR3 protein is CASSTPGLQGNTGELFF. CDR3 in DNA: TGTGCCAGCAGCACCCCCGGACTACAAGGGAACACCGGGGAGCTGTTTTTT.

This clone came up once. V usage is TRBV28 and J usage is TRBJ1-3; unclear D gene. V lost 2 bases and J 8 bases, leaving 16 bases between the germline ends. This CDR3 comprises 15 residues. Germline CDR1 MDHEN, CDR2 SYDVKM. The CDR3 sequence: CASSLELRASHTIYF. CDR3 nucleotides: TGTGCCAGCAGTTTAGAGCTCCGTGCGTCCCACACCATATATTTT.

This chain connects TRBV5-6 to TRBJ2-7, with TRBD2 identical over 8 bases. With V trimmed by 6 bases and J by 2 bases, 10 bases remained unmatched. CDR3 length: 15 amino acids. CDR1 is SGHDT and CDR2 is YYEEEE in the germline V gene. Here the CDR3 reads CASIPAGGGTYEQYF. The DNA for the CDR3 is TGTGCCAGCATTCCCGCGGGGGGCGGAACCTACGAGCAGTACTTC.

The CDR3 is CATRPGQRLSGNTIYF. DNA of the CDR3: TGTGCCACCAGACCGGGACAAAGACTTTCTGGAAACACCATATATTTT. This chain connects TRBV15 to TRBJ1-3; perhaps TRBD1 as D (6 bases). The CDR3 length is 16 residues. V was cut by 6 bases and J by 1 base, with 16 bases left in between. Germline values: CDR1 LNHNV, CDR2 YYDKDF (reference sequence). The variable domain in full, with the rest retrieved from reference TRBV15 and TRBJ1-3, is DAMVIQNPRYQVTQFGKPVTLSCSQTLNHNVMYWYQQKSSQAPKLLFHYYDKDFNNEADTPDNFQSRRPNTSFCFLDIRSPGLGDTAMYLCATRPGQRLSGNTIYFGEGSWLTVV.

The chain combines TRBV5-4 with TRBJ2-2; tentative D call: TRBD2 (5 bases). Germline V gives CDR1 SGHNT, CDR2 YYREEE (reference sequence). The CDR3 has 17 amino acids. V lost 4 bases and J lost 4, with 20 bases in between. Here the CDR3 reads CASSHPESGGSTGELFF. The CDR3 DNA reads TGTGCCAGCAGCCACCCTGAGTCCGGAGGAAGCACCGGGGAGCTGTTTTTT. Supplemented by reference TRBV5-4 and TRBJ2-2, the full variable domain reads ETGVTQSPTHLIKTRGQQVTLRCSSQSGHNTVSWYQQALGQGPQFIFQYYREEENGRGNFPPRFSGLQFPNYSSELNVNALELDDSALYLCASSHPESGGSTGELFFGEGSRLTVL.